These 4 T cell receptor beta chains came from one sample sequenced in a study of shared clonotypes between healthy human individuals. Sequencing used immunoSEQ multiplex PCR; TCRdb keeps in-frame clones, though not all of them. In the table there are millions of clones, about 92% of which are singletons. Sample: naive CD4+ T cells from PBMCs. The sample's subset: CD45RA+ positively selected. These receptors all stem from a man between 18 and 35 years old in good health. Some clones in this sample may be carry-over from other donors' samples.

The rearrangement joins TRBV14 to TRBJ2-5; tentatively, D is TRBD2 (6 bases). CDR3 size: 15 residues. Germline lookup yields CDR1 SGHDN and CDR2 FVKESK. The ends were cut back, 4 bases at V and 7 bases at J, with 19 bases in the middle. CDR3 sequence reads: CASSPRGTPKGTQYF. In DNA form, the CDR3 reads TGTGCCAGCAGCCCTCGGGGGACTCCTAAGGGGACCCAGTACTTC. Combining the CDR3 with reference TRBV14 and TRBJ2-5 gives the whole variable domain EAGVTQFPSHSVIEKGQTVTLRCDPISGHDNLYWYRRVMGKEIKFLLHFVKESKQDESGMPNNRFLAERTGGTYSTLKVQPAELEDSGVYFCASSPRGTPKGTQYFGPGTRLLVL.

This clone was recorded a few times. The chain links TRBV11-2 to TRBJ1-1; D remains unclear. This CDR3 is 15 amino acids long. CDR1 is SGHAT, CDR2 FQNNGV, per germline. Deletions cut 1 base from V and 3 bases from J, with 12 bases between. CDR3 sequence reads: CASSLVGFRHTEAFF. CDR3 sequence (DNA): TGTGCCAGCAGCTTAGTGGGGTTCCGACACACTGAAGCTTTCTTT.

The V and J genes are TRBV10-3 and TRBJ2-1, with no clear D. CDR1 and CDR2 from the germline V gene are ENHRY and SYGVKD. Trimming cost V 0 bases and J 5 bases, with 8 bases left between them. CDR3 length equals 14 residues. The CDR3 region is CAISESGRNNEQFF. In DNA, the CDR3 is TGTGCCATCAGTGAGTCCGGGCGGAACAATGAGCAGTTCTTC.

This chain links TRBV18 with TRBJ1-4, with D unclear. Germline CDR1 KGHSH, CDR2 LQKENI. The V end was cut by 3 bases, the J end by 8 bases, with 13 bases between. This CDR3 comprises 14 residues. CDR3: CASSPAGVWEKLFF. CDR3 coding DNA: TGTGCCAGCTCACCCGCCGGGGTTTGGGAAAAACTGTTTTTT.